These 17 T cell receptor beta chains originate from one sample sequenced in a study of a mutant IDH1 vaccine in newly diagnosed glioma. Time point here: week 23, last vaccination. Vaccinated patients received 300 ug of mutant IDH1 20-mer peptide per dose, with topical imiquimod. Clones were read by immunoSEQ multiplex PCR, and TCRdb kept only the in-frame ones, dropping some. The sample has approximately 37,000 clones, under 80% seen once. No antigen has been identified for these receptors. Specimen: PBMCs, collected from a glioma patient whose treatment included an IDH1 peptide vaccine. These receptors were taken from a man aged 50 to 59 with glioma.

This chain uses TRBV5-6 with TRBJ1-4; tentatively, D is TRBD1 (6 bases). V lost 4 bases, J lost 3 bases, and 13 bases lay in between. This CDR3 has 15 residues. Germline values: CDR1 SGHDT, CDR2 YYEEEE. The CDR3 DNA follows: TGTGCCAGCAGCAGGAGGGGGGGTCCTAATGAAAAACTGTTTTTT. This translates into CASSRRGGPNEKLFF.

The V gene is TRBV6-5, the J gene TRBJ2-3; a weak D match, TRBD2 (6 bases). Germline V gives CDR1 MNHEY, CDR2 SVGAGI. The CDR3 consists of 15 residues. The germline V and J ends were trimmed by 6 bases and 0 bases, with 13 bases remaining between them. CDR3 sequence: CASRSGYRSTDTQYF. CDR3 bases: TGTGCCAGCAGGAGCGGGTATAGGAGCACAGATACGCAGTATTTT.

This chain connects TRBV15 to TRBJ2-1; D is unresolved. This CDR3 has 13 amino acids. V was trimmed by 0 bases and J by 6 bases, leaving 6 bases between them. CDR1 is LNHNV and CDR2 is YYDKDF in the germline V gene (reference sequence). CDR3: CATSRDPLNEQFF. Written as DNA, the CDR3 is TGTGCCACCAGCAGAGATCCCCTCAATGAGCAGTTCTTC.

This clone was counted only a few times. This chain joins TRBV10-3 and TRBJ1-3; possibly TRBD1 for D (6 bases). The CDR3 extends over 14 amino acids. Trimming took off 6 bases at V and 0 bases at J, with 9 bases between the two ends. Per the germline V gene, CDR1 is ENHRY and CDR2 is SYGVKD. The CDR3 loop reads CAISDRSSGNTIYF. The CDR3 coding sequence is TGTGCCATCAGCGACAGGAGCTCTGGAAACACCATATATTTT.

Only one count was recorded for this clone. The chain recombines TRBV11-2 with TRBJ2-7, with 10 bases fitting TRBD2. The ends lost 1 base at V and 3 bases at J; junction bases unmatched: 6. From germline, CDR1 is SGHAT and CDR2 FQNNGV. This CDR3 has 16 residues. The CDR3 loop is CASSLAPSGGFYEQYF. In DNA, the CDR3 is TGTGCCAGCAGCTTAGCCCCTAGCGGGGGTTTCTACGAGCAGTACTTC.

The chain joins TRBV7-9 to TRBJ1-5; D perhaps matches TRBD1 (5 bases). CDR3 length equals 15 residues. Germline V gene sequence: CDR1 SEHNR, CDR2 FQNEAQ (reference sequence). Trimming took 5 bases from V and 0 from J, leaving 11 bases between them. The CDR3 sequence: CASSQAGSSNQPQHF. CDR3 coding DNA: TGTGCCAGCAGCCAAGCAGGGTCTAGCAATCAGCCCCAGCATTTT.

The chain couples TRBV27 to TRBJ1-1; 8 bases line up with TRBD1. The V segment lost 5 bases and the J segment 6 bases; nucleotides outside the gene matches: 5. CDR1 MNHEY and CDR2 SMNVEV come from the germline V gene (reference sequence). The CDR3 spans 13 residues. Here the CDR3 DNA reads TGTGCCAGCAGTCCAGGGGGCGTTCCTGAAGCTTTCTTT. Amino acid sequence: CASSPGGVPEAFF.

Here the CDR3 DNA reads TGCAGCGTTGATGACAGGGGGCAGGGGCAGTACTTC. It encodes CSVDDRGQGQYF. The V gene is TRBV29-1, the J gene TRBJ2-7; 10 nucleotides agree with TRBD1. This CDR3 comprises 12 residues. The V and J ends lost 3 bases and 9 bases, in that order; junction bases with no gene match: 5. From germline, CDR1 is SQVTM and CDR2 ANQGSEA.

This clone was seen a few times. The V and J genes are TRBV30 and TRBJ1-5; TRBD1 is a possible D gene (5 bases). The V end was cut by 3 bases, the J end by 4 bases, with 10 bases between. The CDR3 runs to 13 residues. Germline assignment: CDR1 GTSNPN and CDR2 SVGIG (reference sequence). The CDR3 reads CAWSNRRNQPQHF. CDR3 bases: TGTGCCTGGAGCAACAGGAGGAATCAGCCCCAGCATTTT.

In this sample, this clone turned up a few times. The chain recombines TRBV7-3 with TRBJ1-1; D is unclear. This CDR3 contains 14 residues. The germline gives CDR1 SGHTA, CDR2 FQGTGA. Trimming took off 5 bases at V and 4 bases at J, with 14 bases between the two ends. In DNA, the CDR3 is TGTGCCAGCAGCCTACGACCTTCGGGCACTGAAGCTTTCTTT. It yields the protein CASSLRPSGTEAFF.

The gene calls are TRBV4-1 and TRBJ1-5; D uncertain. V lost 0 bases to trimming and J lost 7 bases, with 7 bases between them. This CDR3 is built from 13 residues. The germline CDR1 and CDR2 sequences are MGHRA and YSYEKL. CDR3 nucleotide sequence: TGCGCCAGCAGCCAAGATCGGTTCCAGCCCCAGCATTTT. It specifies CASSQDRFQPQHF.

This clone has just one count. This chain connects TRBV2 to TRBJ1-1, with D unresolved. The CDR3 totals 14 residues. Germline V gene lookup returns CDR1 SNHLY and CDR2 FYNNEI. Trimming left V 3 bases short and J 0 bases short, with 8 bases between. The CDR3 DNA reads TGTGCCAGCAGTGAGTCCCGGGTGAACACTGAAGCTTTCTTT. This gives the protein CASSESRVNTEAFF. The whole variable domain, remainder taken from reference TRBV2 and TRBJ1-1, is EPEVTQTPSHQVTQMGQEVILRCVPISNHLYFYWYRQILGQKVEFLVSFYNNEISEKSEIFDDQFSVERPDGSNFTLKIRSTKLEDSAMYFCASSESRVNTEAFFGQGTRLTVV.

The CDR3 DNA reads TGCGCCAGCAGCCAAGAGCCCTACAATGAGCAGTTCTTC. It yields the protein CASSQEPYNEQFF. The V gene is TRBV4-3, the J gene TRBJ2-1; D is unclear. The CDR3 is made up of 13 amino acids. V was cut by 0 bases and J by 2 bases, with 2 bases left in between. Germline V gives CDR1 LGHNA, CDR2 YSLEER.

This clone has more than one count but fewer than ten. V usage is TRBV5-1 and J usage is TRBJ2-7, with 10 bases fitting TRBD1. There are 15 residues in the CDR3. Trimming took 4 bases from V and 5 from J; bases not matched to a gene: 9. Per the germline V gene, CDR1 is SGHRS and CDR2 is YFSETQ. The CDR3 is CASSLGGTGVHEQYF. The CDR3 DNA sequence: TGCGCCAGCAGCCTCGGAGGGACAGGGGTCCACGAGCAGTACTTC.

This chain links TRBV9 with TRBJ1-1, with 7 bases identical to TRBD1. Germline CDR1 is SGDLS and CDR2 is YYNGEE. V shed 4 bases and J 6 bases; nucleotides not matched to a gene: 3. The CDR3 has 12 amino acids. CDR3 DNA: TGTGCCAGCAGCCCAGGGGGGGCTGAAGCTTTCTTT. It codes for CASSPGGAEAFF. Filled out from reference TRBV9 and TRBJ1-1, the complete variable domain reads DSGVTQTPKHLITATGQRVTLRCSPRSGDLSVYWYQQSLDQGLQFLIQYYNGEERAKGNILERFSAQQFPDLHSELNLSSLELGDSALYFCASSPGGAEAFFGQGTRLTVV.

V is TRBV6-1 and J is TRBJ2-1, with D possibly being TRBD2 (6 bases). This CDR3 has 15 residues. Germline CDR1 and CDR2: MNHNS and SASEGT. V lost 7 bases and J 6 bases, leaving 19 bases between the germline ends. CDR3 loop: CASTAEGRVFNEQFF. CDR3 DNA sequence: TGTGCCAGCACCGCGGAGGGTAGAGTTTTCAATGAGCAGTTCTTC.

Only a few counts were recorded for this clone. The rearrangement links TRBV2 to TRBJ2-3, with TRBD1 matching over 7 bases. Trimming cost V 2 bases and J 0 bases; bases outside gene matches: 2. Germline-derived CDR1 and CDR2 are SNHLY and FYNNEI. The CDR3 extends over 15 amino acids. CDR3 coding DNA: TGTGCCAGCAGTGAAAACAGGGGAAGCACAGATACGCAGTATTTT. Protein product: CASSENRGSTDTQYF. The full variable domain, its missing parts supplied by reference TRBV2 and TRBJ2-3, is EPEVTQTPSHQVTQMGQEVILRCVPISNHLYFYWYRQILGQKVEFLVSFYNNEISEKSEIFDDQFSVERPDGSNFTLKIRSTKLEDSAMYFCASSENRGSTDTQYFGPGTRLTVL.